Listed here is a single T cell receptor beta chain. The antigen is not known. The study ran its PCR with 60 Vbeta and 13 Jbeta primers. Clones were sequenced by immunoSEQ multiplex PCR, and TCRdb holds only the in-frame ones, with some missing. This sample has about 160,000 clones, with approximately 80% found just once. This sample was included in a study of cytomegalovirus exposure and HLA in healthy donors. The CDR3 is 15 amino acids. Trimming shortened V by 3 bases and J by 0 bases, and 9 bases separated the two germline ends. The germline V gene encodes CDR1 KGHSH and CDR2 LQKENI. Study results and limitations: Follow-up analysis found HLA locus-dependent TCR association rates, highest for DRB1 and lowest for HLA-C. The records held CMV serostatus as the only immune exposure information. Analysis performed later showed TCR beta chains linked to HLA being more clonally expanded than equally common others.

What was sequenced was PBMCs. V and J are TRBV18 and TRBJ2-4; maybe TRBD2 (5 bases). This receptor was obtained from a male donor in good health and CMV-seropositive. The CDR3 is CASSPPTIAKNIQYF. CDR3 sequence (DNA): TGTGCCAGCTCACCGCCGACTATAGCCAAAAACATTCAGTACTTC.